What follows are 9 T cell receptor beta chains derived from one specimen sequenced in a study of T cell responses to AZD1222 COVID-19 vaccine. TCRdb's table, derived via immunoSEQ multiplex PCR, lists solely in-frame clones and lacks some. Among fewer than 120,000 clones listed, around 93% were seen once. The sample here was peripheral blood, taken 28 days after the second AZD1222 dose. The receptors stem from an adult who received the AZD1222 COVID-19 vaccine.

This clone has only one observation. V usage is TRBV5-8 and J usage is TRBJ2-2; maybe TRBD2 (6 bases). CDR3 size: 16 residues. The V end lost 3 bases, the J end lost 0 bases, and 12 bases lay between the germline ends. CDR1 SGHTS and CDR2 YDEGEE come from the germline V gene. This chain's CDR3 is CASSSGWGANTGELFF. CDR3 sequence (DNA): TGTGCCAGCAGCTCGGGTTGGGGGGCGAACACCGGGGAGCTGTTTTTT.

V and J are TRBV29-1 and TRBJ2-6; no clear D. Looked up from germline, CDR1 is SQVTM and CDR2 is ANQGSEA. This CDR3 has 15 residues. V was trimmed by 0 bases and J by 1 base, leaving 7 bases between them. CDR3 residues: CSVEDSTSGANVLTF. As DNA, the CDR3 is TGCAGCGTTGAAGACAGCACGTCTGGGGCCAACGTCCTGACTTTC.

The CDR3, as DNA: TGCGCCAGCAGCCAGACCGGACCTACAGGGGGCTCTGGAAACACCATATATTTT. Protein sequence: CASSQTGPTGGSGNTIYF. V and J are TRBV4-1 and TRBJ1-3; 8 bases agree with TRBD1. CDR1 is MGHRA and CDR2 is YSYEKL in the germline V gene. This CDR3 is 18 amino acids long. V shed 3 bases, J shed 0 bases, and the junction held 10 bases outside the gene matches.

CDR3 in amino acids: CASSPDRVENTEAFF. CDR3 bases: TGTGCCAGCAGCCCAGACAGGGTCGAGAACACTGAAGCTTTCTTT. The chain couples TRBV7-8 to TRBJ1-1, with 7 bases lining up with TRBD1. Germline CDR1 reads SGHVS; CDR2 reads FQNEAQ. Unmatched junction bases numbered 7, after V lost 5 bases and J lost 1 base. This CDR3 is 15 amino acids long. Combining the CDR3 with reference TRBV7-8 and TRBJ1-1 gives the whole variable domain GAGVSQSPRYKVAKRGQDVALRCDPISGHVSLFWYQQALGQGPEFLTYFQNEAQLDKSGLPSDRFFAERPEGSVSTLKIQRTQQEDSAVYLCASSPDRVENTEAFFGQGTRLTVV.

The V call is TRBV3-1 (or the pseudogene TRBV3-2), the J call TRBJ1-1; 7 nucleotides agree with TRBD1. CDR3 length: 14 amino acids. CDR1 and CDR2 from the germline V gene are LGHDT and YNNKEL (reference sequence). The ends lost 0 bases at V and 11 bases at J; junction bases unmatched: 9. This CDR3 is CASSQEGLARGAFF. As DNA, the CDR3 is TGTGCCAGCAGCCAAGAAGGCCTGGCCAGGGGGGCTTTCTTT.

J is TRBJ2-7 and V is TRBV10-3; D remains unclear. This CDR3 has 11 residues. With 3 bases removed from V and 4 bases from J, the gap between germline ends came to 4 bases. CDR1 is ENHRY, CDR2 SYGVKD, per germline. CDR3 amino acids: CAISDPYEQYF. CDR3 in DNA: TGTGCCATCAGTGACCCGTACGAGCAGTACTTC.

The chain has TRBV5-1 and TRBJ2-5, with D unresolved. The CDR3 sequence is 14 residues long. Trimming removed 1 base at V and 5 bases at J, with 12 bases between. The germline gives CDR1 SGHRS, CDR2 YFSETQ. The CDR3 loop is CASSLTAGSETQYF. CDR3 nucleotides: TGCGCCAGCAGCTTGACCGCTGGTTCGGAGACCCAGTACTTC.

This chain links TRBV19 with TRBJ1-1; TRBD1 agrees at 7 bases. Trimming took 6 bases from V and 3 from J; bases not matched to a gene: 7. The germline V gene has CDR1 LNHDA and CDR2 SQIVND (reference sequence). The CDR3 spans 14 residues. DNA of the CDR3: TGTGCCAGTAGCCAGATCGACAGGGACACTGAAGCTTTCTTT. Translating gives CASSQIDRDTEAFF.

The J gene is TRBJ1-1, the V gene TRBV10-2; D perhaps matches TRBD1 (5 bases). The CDR3 contains 15 residues. CDR1 is WSHSY, CDR2 SAAADI, per germline. Trimming removed 11 bases from V and 4 bases from J, with 23 bases in between. The CDR3 spells CASKDGGFEGTEAFF. In DNA, the CDR3 is TGCGCCTCAAAGGACGGGGGATTCGAAGGCACTGAAGCTTTCTTT.